These 13 T cell receptor beta chains came from one sample sequenced in a study of blood T cells in healthy people across ages. Primers used in a second PCR of about 7 to 12 cycles were a sample-barcoded 5' primer and a J-beta primer mix. TCRdb passed the 5' RACE reads through MiXCR, listing each CDR3 protein once. The sample holds under 850,000 distinct CDR3 sequences, about 34% seen once. The sample was blood. Every receptor here comes from a young man in good health.

The J gene is TRBJ2-1, the V gene TRBV11-2, with D uncertain. With 9 bases removed from V and 8 bases from J, the gap between germline ends came to 17 bases. Germline V lookup: CDR1 SGHAT, CDR2 FQNNGV. The CDR3 extends over 13 amino acids. In nucleotides, the CDR3 is TGTGCCAGTCTTATATCAGGTGAGGATGAGCAGTTCTTC. This codes for CASLISGEDEQFF.

This clonotype was found many times. This chain uses TRBV25-1 with TRBJ2-5; D is possibly TRBD2 (7 bases). V was pared by 3 bases and J by 7 bases, with 24 bases between. CDR3 length equals 17 residues. In germline, CDR1 is MGHDK, CDR2 SYGVNS. In nucleotides, the CDR3 is TGTGCCAGCAGTGACAACCTAAGAGGGGGGGTATCGGGGACCCAGTACTTC. Encoded protein: CASSDNLRGGVSGTQYF.

The CDR3 spells CASSYSQLGQGSIYGYTF. In DNA, the CDR3 is TGTGCCAGCAGTTACTCGCAATTGGGACAGGGTTCTATCTATGGCTACACCTTC. This rearrangement joins TRBV6-5 to TRBJ1-2; 9 bases align to TRBD1. The CDR3 is made up of 18 amino acids. CDR1 and CDR2 from the germline V gene are MNHEY and SVGAGI. J was trimmed by 4 bases and V by 0 bases; bases with no gene match: 12.

The chain combines TRBV30 with TRBJ2-5, with D hard to call. V shed 8 bases and J shed 1 base, with 14 bases lying between them. CDR3 size: 13 residues. Germline assignment: CDR1 GTSNPN and CDR2 SVGIG (reference sequence). The CDR3 is CAQSRAIQETQYF. Here the CDR3 DNA reads TGTGCCCAATCAAGGGCCATCCAAGAGACCCAGTACTTC.

The rearrangement uses TRBV2 and TRBJ2-5; TRBD2 aligns across 11 bases. Germline values: CDR1 SNHLY, CDR2 FYNNEI. CDR3 length equals 16 residues. The J segment lost 11 bases and the V segment lost 3 bases, leaving 14 bases of the junction unmatched. CDR3 in DNA: TGTGCCAGCAGTGAGATAGCGGGGGGGCCTACGTATGAGCAGTACTTC. It specifies CASSEIAGGPTYEQYF.

This clonotype occurred many times. The chain carries TRBV30 and TRBJ2-7, with a possible D match to TRBD2 (6 bases). In germline, CDR1 is GTSNPN, CDR2 SVGIG (reference sequence). V shed 3 bases and J shed 3 bases, with 9 bases lying between them. This CDR3 spans 12 amino acids. CDR3 sequence: CAWRGGYYEQYF. CDR3 sequence (DNA): TGTGCCTGGAGGGGAGGCTACTACGAGCAGTACTTC.

This clonotype was counted a few times. The rearrangement uses TRBV4-1 and TRBJ1-1; TRBD1 agrees at 8 bases. J gave up 5 bases and V 3 bases, and 11 bases lay outside the gene matches. Germline loops: CDR1 MGHRA, CDR2 YSYEKL. This CDR3 comprises 16 residues. The DNA for the CDR3 is TGCGCCAGCAGCCACGGAGGGGGGACAGGATCGACTGAAGCTTTCTTT. This codes for CASSHGGGTGSTEAFF.

The chain links TRBV4-1 to TRBJ1-1; D call uncertain. Between the trimmed V and J ends, which lost 0 bases and 3 bases, there was a span of 11 bases. This CDR3 contains 15 residues. Germline CDR1 reads MGHRA; CDR2 reads YSYEKL. The CDR3, as DNA: TGCGCCAGCAGCCAAGATGTCGGCAGAGACACTGAAGCTTTCTTT. Translating gives CASSQDVGRDTEAFF.

This clonotype came up once. A much bigger clone sits one base away, suggesting this may be a read error. V usage is TRBV12-3 or TRBV12-4 and J usage is TRBJ2-1; 15 nucleotides match TRBD2. The CDR3 has 18 residues. CDR3 DNA sequence: TGTGTCAGCAGTTCCGGACTAGCGGGGGGGACCTCCCCCAATGAGCAGTTCTTC. The encoded protein is CVSSSGLAGGTSPNEQFF.

The chain employs TRBV4-1 and TRBJ1-1; D is perhaps TRBD1 (5 bases). The V gene's germline CDR1 is MGHRA and CDR2 YSYEKL. V lost 3 bases and J 6 bases, leaving 20 bases between the germline ends. This CDR3 contains 16 residues. CDR3 protein: CASSHSLPVRDAEAFF. CDR3 nucleotide sequence: TGCGCCAGCAGCCATTCTCTTCCGGTCAGGGATGCTGAAGCTTTCTTT.

The chain combines TRBV20-1 with TRBJ2-3, with D perhaps being TRBD1 or TRBD2 (5 bases each). There are 16 residues in the CDR3. CDR1 and CDR2 (germline): DFQATT, SNEGSKA (reference sequence). V was trimmed by 0 bases and J by 0 bases, leaving 13 bases between them. CDR3 in amino acids: CSARDRWWGSTDTQYF. The CDR3 region has the DNA TGCAGTGCTAGAGATCGATGGTGGGGGAGCACAGATACGCAGTATTTT.

The chain employs TRBV4-1 and TRBJ1-3; no clear D gene. The CDR3 length is 13 residues. V lost 0 bases and J 8 bases, leaving 8 bases between the germline ends. Germline loops: CDR1 MGHRA, CDR2 YSYEKL. The chain's CDR3 is CASSQDWADTIYF. CDR3 sequence (DNA): TGCGCCAGCAGCCAAGATTGGGCAGACACCATATATTTT.

The chain recombines TRBV2 with TRBJ2-7; 9 positions agree with TRBD1. Trimming at V came to 1 base and at J to 5 bases, leaving 6 bases not matched to a gene. This CDR3 region has 15 residues. Germline V gene lookup returns CDR1 SNHLY and CDR2 FYNNEI. The CDR3 nucleotides read TGTGCCAGCAGTGAAGAGACCGGGACAGGGAACGAGCAGTACTTC. Amino acids: CASSEETGTGNEQYF.